One sample yielded the 24 T cell receptor beta chains listed below, sequenced in a study of blood T cell repertoires in COVID-19. The repertoire was sequenced with immunoSEQ multiplex PCR; TCRdb's copy has only in-frame clones and lacks some. Found here are around 370,000 clones, about 88% of them singletons; the top ten hold 0.9% to 1.5%. The sample comprised PBMCs or T cells enriched from blood (not recorded which). The receptors derive from a woman aged 18-35 years who had recovered from COVID-19.

This chain connects TRBV27 to TRBJ1-1; D perhaps matches TRBD1 (5 bases). With 7 bases removed from V and 6 bases from J, the gap between germline ends came to 18 bases. Germline V gene data show CDR1 as MNHEY and CDR2 as SMNVEV (reference sequence). This CDR3 comprises 14 residues. The CDR3 DNA reads as TGTGCCAGCACCCCCCTCTCTGGGGGGGCTGAAGCTTTCTTT. Encoded protein: CASTPLSGGAEAFF.

The J gene is TRBJ2-7, the V gene TRBV6-5; D not certain. Looked up from germline, CDR1 is MNHEY and CDR2 is SVGAGI. This CDR3 has 13 residues. Between the trimmed V and J ends, which lost 8 bases and 1 base, there was a span of 12 bases. The CDR3 DNA follows: TGTGCCAGCTGTAAGACATCTTCCTACGAGCAGTACTTC. Amino acid sequence: CASCKTSSYEQYF.

J is TRBJ2-1 and V is TRBV10-1, with 10 bases identical to TRBD2. Losses at the gene ends were 4 bases for V and 8 bases for J; bases not matched to a gene: 11. The V gene's germline CDR1 is WNHNN and CDR2 SYGVQD (reference sequence). CDR3 length: 16 amino acids. The CDR3 DNA reads as TGCGCCAGCAGTGGGGAGCGGGGGGGCCGCTTAGATGAGCAGTTCTTC. Its translation: CASSGERGGRLDEQFF.

V usage is TRBV5-1 and J usage is TRBJ2-2, with 9 nucleotides matching TRBD1. The CDR3 loop spans 14 amino acids. V was pared by 7 bases and J by 5 bases, with 6 bases of the junction left unmatched. Germline V gives CDR1 SGHRS, CDR2 YFSETQ. The CDR3 DNA is TGCGCCAGCGAGGGACAGGGTCGGACCGGGGAGCTGTTTTTT. Protein: CASEGQGRTGELFF.

The chain recombines TRBV4-3 with TRBJ2-3; perhaps TRBD1 as D (6 bases). Germline V lookup: CDR1 LGHNA, CDR2 YSLEER. V was trimmed by 1 base and J by 1 base, leaving 12 bases between them. This CDR3 is 16 amino acids long. CDR3 coding DNA: TGCGCCAGCAGCCAAGTGGTCTGGGGGCGCACAGATACGCAGTATTTT. This sequence encodes CASSQVVWGRTDTQYF.

V gene TRBV15 combines with J gene TRBJ1-5; possible D gene TRBD1, 6 bases. The CDR3 contains 15 residues. Germline V gene data show CDR1 as LNHNV and CDR2 as YYDKDF (reference sequence). Deletions cut 1 base from V and 6 bases from J, with 13 bases between. CDR3 coding DNA: TGTGCCACCAGCAGAGTCGACCTAGGGGGTCAGCCCCAGCATTTT. Translated, it gives CATSRVDLGGQPQHF. The variable domain in full, completed from reference TRBV15 and TRBJ1-5, reads DAMVIQNPRYQVTQFGKPVTLSCSQTLNHNVMYWYQQKSSQAPKLLFHYYDKDFNNEADTPDNFQSRRPNTSFCFLDIRSPGLGDTAMYLCATSRVDLGGQPQHFGDGTRLSIL.

The count of this clone is one. This rearrangement joins TRBV7-2 to TRBJ2-7; the match to TRBD1 covers 7 bases. Germline V gene lookup returns CDR1 SGHTA and CDR2 FQGNSA. V shed 5 bases, J shed 7 bases, and the junction held 5 bases outside the gene matches. The CDR3 length is 12 residues. CDR3 amino acids: CASSQTGQEQYF. The CDR3 nucleotides read TGTGCCAGCAGCCAGACAGGGCAAGAGCAGTACTTC.

V usage is TRBV6-5 and J usage is TRBJ1-6, with TRBD1 as a possible D gene (5 bases). Germline lookup yields CDR1 MNHEY and CDR2 SVGAGI. Trimming cost V 0 bases and J 9 bases, with 12 bases left between them. This CDR3 has 15 residues. As DNA, the CDR3 is TGTGCCAGCAGTTACTCGAAGGGGCGAGTTTCACCCCTCCACTTT. This encodes CASSYSKGRVSPLHF.

The chain uses TRBV18 and TRBJ1-6, with TRBD1 matching 9 bases. The CDR3 has 16 amino acids. Losses at the gene ends were 3 bases for V and 10 bases for J; bases not matched to a gene: 10. CDR1 is KGHSH and CDR2 is LQKENI in the germline V gene. CDR3 residues: CASSPYPGQGNSPLHF. CDR3 DNA sequence: TGTGCCAGCTCACCTTATCCCGGACAGGGGAACTCACCCCTCCACTTT. The full variable domain, rest sourced from reference TRBV18 and TRBJ1-6, is NAGVMQNPRHLVRRRGQEARLRCSPMKGHSHVYWYRQLPEEGLKFMVYLQKENIIDESGMPKERFSAEFPKEGPSILRIQQVVRGDSAAYFCASSPYPGQGNSPLHFGNGTRLTVT.

The chain links TRBV27 to TRBJ2-5; the match to TRBD1 covers 8 bases. CDR1 MNHEY and CDR2 SMNVEV come from the germline V gene (reference sequence). The CDR3 spans 15 residues. The V gene end was trimmed by 1 base and the J gene end by 5 bases; junction bases not matched to a gene: 6. For the CDR3, the DNA is TGTGCCAGCAGTTTATGGACAGGGCCCGAGGAGACCCAGTACTTC. Protein sequence: CASSLWTGPEETQYF.

V is TRBV14 and J is TRBJ2-2; 9 bases match TRBD1. V gave up 4 bases and J gave up 4 bases; unmatched junction bases: 4. The germline V gene encodes CDR1 SGHDN and CDR2 FVKESK. The CDR3 extends over 15 amino acids. For the CDR3, the DNA is TGTGCCAGCAGCCCATGGACAGGGGTCACCGGGGAGCTGTTTTTT. It codes for CASSPWTGVTGELFF.

The gene calls are TRBV7-2 and TRBJ2-7; no clear D gene. The V and J ends lost 0 bases and 6 bases respectively, with 3 bases between them. The CDR3 loop spans 11 amino acids. The V gene's germline CDR1 is SGHTA and CDR2 FQGNSA. CDR3 coding DNA: TGTGCCAGCAGCTTAGCCCGCGAGCAGTACTTC. Translation: CASSLAREQYF.

The chain uses TRBV6-2 or TRBV6-3 and TRBJ2-2; D not resolved. Trimming took off 5 bases at V and 1 base at J, with 2 bases between the two ends. Germline V gene data show CDR1 as MNHEY and CDR2 as SVGEGT. The CDR3 has 12 residues. The CDR3 protein is CASSQNTGELFF. The CDR3 DNA sequence: TGTGCCAGCAGTCAGAACACCGGGGAGCTGTTTTTT.

This clone was seen a handful of times. V usage is TRBV6-2 or TRBV6-3 and J usage is TRBJ1-2, with a possible D match to TRBD1 (6 bases). The CDR3 is 14 amino acids. CDR1 is MNHEY, CDR2 SVGEGT, per germline. Trimming shortened V by 6 bases and J by 5 bases, and 16 bases separated the two germline ends. The CDR3 DNA sequence: TGTGCCAGCAGCGGTCCGGACAGCTGGTATGGCTACACCTTC. This translates into CASSGPDSWYGYTF.

The chain joins TRBV15 to TRBJ1-1; D possibly corresponds to TRBD1 (6 bases). CDR1 and CDR2 from the germline V gene are LNHNV and YYDKDF (reference sequence). The CDR3 has 15 amino acids. Trimming left V 5 bases short and J 3 bases short, with 16 bases between. The CDR3 protein is CATSPQGRGDTEAFF. CDR3 nucleotides: TGTGCCACCAGCCCGCAAGGCAGGGGAGACACTGAAGCTTTCTTT.

This clone was seen once. Other DNA variants within this sample encode the same CDR3. J is TRBJ2-2 and V is TRBV29-1; 7 bases match TRBD1. Germline-derived CDR1 and CDR2 are SQVTM and ANQGSEA. V gave up 6 bases and J gave up 0 bases; unmatched junction bases: 1. This CDR3 spans 13 amino acids. The CDR3 region has the DNA TGCAGCGTGGGACAGACGAACACCGGGGAGCTGTTTTTT. Encoded protein: CSVGQTNTGELFF.

V is TRBV9 and J is TRBJ2-3, with D hard to call. The germline V and J ends were trimmed by 0 bases and 0 bases, with 11 bases remaining between them. CDR1 and CDR2 (germline): SGDLS, YYNGEE. CDR3 length: 16 amino acids. Here the CDR3 DNA reads TGTGCCAGCAGCGTAGCGAGTTACTCTAGCACAGATACGCAGTATTTT. This codes for CASSVASYSSTDTQYF.

CDR3 bases: TGCAGCGCCCTCGGGGAGAGGGCTTTCTTT. Protein sequence: CSALGERAFF. The rearrangement links TRBV29-1 to TRBJ1-1; D gene unclear. The V gene's germline CDR1 is SQVTM and CDR2 ANQGSEA. The CDR3 covers 10 residues. V lost 7 bases and J 11 bases, leaving 14 bases between the germline ends. Using reference TRBV29-1 and TRBJ1-1 for the parts outside the CDR3, the full variable domain is SAVISQKPSRDICQRGTSLTIQCQVDSQVTMMFWYRQQPGQSLTLIATANQGSEATYESGFVIDKFPISRPNLTFSTLTVSNMSPEDSSIYLCSALGERAFFGQGTRLTVV.

The rearrangement links TRBV7-6 to TRBJ2-1; 12 bases match TRBD2. The CDR3 is 15 residues long. CDR1 SGHVS and CDR2 FNYEAQ come from the germline V gene. The ends lost 5 bases at V and 5 bases at J; junction bases unmatched: 4. CDR3 sequence: CASSRLAGVHNEQFF. CDR3 DNA sequence: TGTGCCAGCAGCCGACTAGCGGGGGTACACAATGAGCAGTTCTTC.

V is TRBV12-3 or TRBV12-4 and J is TRBJ1-1, with D unclear. This CDR3 has 13 amino acids. Trimming took off 5 bases at V and 11 bases at J, with 18 bases between the two ends. CDR3 DNA sequence: TGTGCCAGCAGTCCCTCCCCCTGGGCGATCGCTTTCTTT. This gives the protein CASSPSPWAIAFF.

J is TRBJ1-2 and V is TRBV13; D is unresolved. V was trimmed by 4 bases and J by 2 bases, leaving 5 bases between them. Germline CDR1 is PRHDT and CDR2 is FYEKMQ (reference sequence). This CDR3 is built from 12 residues. The CDR3 spells CASSSRNYGYTF. CDR3 nucleotide sequence: TGTGCCAGCAGCTCGCGAAACTATGGCTACACCTTC.

The chain recombines TRBV7-9 with TRBJ1-2; D uncertain. This CDR3 is built from 16 residues. Germline CDR1 and CDR2: SEHNR and FQNEAQ (reference sequence). V was cut by 1 base and J by 8 bases, with 20 bases left in between. The DNA of the CDR3 is TGTGCCAGCAGCTTAGAAGGCGAGGTTTGGCCCCAGGGCTACACCTTC. This sequence encodes CASSLEGEVWPQGYTF.

The chain couples TRBV11-2 to TRBJ2-1, with 11 bases matching TRBD2. Germline V gene lookup returns CDR1 SGHAT and CDR2 FQNNGV. The CDR3 is 16 residues long. The junction had 3 bases not matched to a gene; V was cut back by 1 base and J by 4 bases. The CDR3 sequence is CASSLGASGGYNEQFF. CDR3 in DNA: TGTGCCAGCAGCTTAGGGGCTAGCGGGGGGTACAATGAGCAGTTCTTC.

The chain carries TRBV7-2 and TRBJ1-3; D is uncertain. The CDR3 sequence is 15 residues long. CDR1 SGHTA and CDR2 FQGNSA come from the germline V gene. Deletions cut 5 bases from V and 0 bases from J, with 11 bases between. The CDR3 sequence: CASSTELSSGNTIYF. In DNA form, the CDR3 reads TGTGCCAGCAGCACCGAACTTAGCTCTGGAAACACCATATATTTT. The full variable domain, completed using reference TRBV7-2 and TRBJ1-3, is GAGVSQSPSNKVTEKGKDVELRCDPISGHTALYWYRQSLGQGLEFLIYFQGNSAPDKSGLPSDRFSAERTGGSVSTLTIQRTQQEDSAVYLCASSTELSSGNTIYFGEGSWLTVV.